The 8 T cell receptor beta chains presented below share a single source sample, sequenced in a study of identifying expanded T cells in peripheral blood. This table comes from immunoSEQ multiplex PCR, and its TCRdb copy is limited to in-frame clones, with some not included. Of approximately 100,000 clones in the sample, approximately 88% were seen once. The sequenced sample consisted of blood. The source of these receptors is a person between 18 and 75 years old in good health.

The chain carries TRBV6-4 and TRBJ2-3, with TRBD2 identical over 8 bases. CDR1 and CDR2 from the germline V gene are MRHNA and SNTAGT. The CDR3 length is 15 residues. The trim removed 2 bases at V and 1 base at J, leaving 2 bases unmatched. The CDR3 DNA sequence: TGTGCCAGCAGTGACGGGCGGGGGGGCACAGATACGCAGTATTTT. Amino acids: CASSDGRGGTDTQYF.

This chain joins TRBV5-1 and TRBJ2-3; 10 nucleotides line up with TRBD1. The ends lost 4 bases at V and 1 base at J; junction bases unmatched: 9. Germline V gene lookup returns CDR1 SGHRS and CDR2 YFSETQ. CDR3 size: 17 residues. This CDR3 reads CASSPPGQGGRTDTQYF. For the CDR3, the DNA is TGCGCCAGCAGCCCCCCCGGACAGGGGGGTCGCACAGATACGCAGTATTTT.

DNA of the CDR3: TGTGCCAGCAGTTACTCGGGGCGAAATTCACCCCTCCACTTT. Its translation: CASSYSGRNSPLHF. The chain has TRBV6-6 and TRBJ1-6, with D possibly TRBD1 on 5 matching bases. This CDR3 region has 14 residues. Trimming cost V 0 bases and J 7 bases, with 7 bases left between them. Looked up from germline, CDR1 is MNHNY and CDR2 is SVGAGI (reference sequence).

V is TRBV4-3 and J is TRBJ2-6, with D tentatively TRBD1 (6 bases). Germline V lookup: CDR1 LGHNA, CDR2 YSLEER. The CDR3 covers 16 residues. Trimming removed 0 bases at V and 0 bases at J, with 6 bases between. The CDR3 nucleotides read TGCGCCAGCAGCCAAGAAGGGGGCTCTGGGGCCAACGTCCTGACTTTC. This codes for CASSQEGGSGANVLTF.

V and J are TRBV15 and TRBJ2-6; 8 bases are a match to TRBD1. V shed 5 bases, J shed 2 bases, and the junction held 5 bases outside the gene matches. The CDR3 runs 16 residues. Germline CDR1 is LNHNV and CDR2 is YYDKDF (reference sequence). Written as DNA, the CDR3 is TGTGCCACCAGCGGGGGACAGGAGACTGGGGCCAACGTCCTGACTTTC. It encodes CATSGGQETGANVLTF.

The CDR3: CASSQRGDYNSPLHF. Here the CDR3 DNA reads TGCGCCAGCAGCCAACGGGGGGACTATAATTCACCCCTCCACTTT. This chain connects TRBV4-3 to TRBJ1-6, with D possibly TRBD1 on 5 matching bases. This CDR3 is built from 15 residues. With 2 bases removed from V and 3 bases from J, the gap between germline ends came to 8 bases. Germline CDR1 reads LGHNA; CDR2 reads YSLEER.

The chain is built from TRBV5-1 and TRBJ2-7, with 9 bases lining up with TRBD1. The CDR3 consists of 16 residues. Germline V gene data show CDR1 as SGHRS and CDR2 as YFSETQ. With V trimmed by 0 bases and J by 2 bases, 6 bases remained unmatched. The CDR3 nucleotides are TGCGCCAGCAGCTTGGCCTCGGGACAGGGAGCCTACGAGCAGTACTTC. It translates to CASSLASGQGAYEQYF.

This CDR3 is CASSEGLGAGYQETQYF. CDR3 nucleotide sequence: TGTGCCAGCAGCGAGGGGCTCGGGGCGGGGTATCAAGAGACCCAGTACTTC. The V gene is TRBV9, the J gene TRBJ2-5, with a tentative D call TRBD2 (6 bases). CDR1 SGDLS and CDR2 YYNGEE come from the germline V gene. The V and J ends lost 3 bases and 2 bases respectively, with 20 bases between them. The CDR3 covers 17 residues.